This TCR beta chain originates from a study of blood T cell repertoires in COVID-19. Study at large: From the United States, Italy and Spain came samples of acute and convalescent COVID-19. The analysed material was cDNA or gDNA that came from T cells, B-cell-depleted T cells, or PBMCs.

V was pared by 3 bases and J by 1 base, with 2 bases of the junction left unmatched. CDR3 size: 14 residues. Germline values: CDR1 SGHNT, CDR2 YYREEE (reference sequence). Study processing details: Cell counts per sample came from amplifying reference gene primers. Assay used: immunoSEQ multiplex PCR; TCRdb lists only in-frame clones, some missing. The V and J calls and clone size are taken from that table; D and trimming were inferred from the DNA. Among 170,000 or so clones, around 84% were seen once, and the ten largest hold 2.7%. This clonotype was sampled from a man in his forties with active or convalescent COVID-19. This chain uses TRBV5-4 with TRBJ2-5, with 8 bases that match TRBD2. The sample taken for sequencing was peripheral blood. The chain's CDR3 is CASSWAGGQETQYF. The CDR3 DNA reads TGTGCCAGCAGCTGGGCGGGGGGCCAAGAGACCCAGTACTTC.